The present T cell receptor (beta chain) was sequenced within a study of blood T cells in healthy people across ages. PCR was performed a second time for about 6 to 12 cycles using a sample-barcoded 5' primer and a J-beta primer mix. The template-switch adaptor, which had 12 random nucleotides, put a tag on each cDNA molecule. TCRdb re-derived calls from the 5' RACE reads in MiXCR, one entry per CDR3 protein. In the table there are some 760,000 distinct CDR3 sequences, more than 20% of which are singletons. The V and J ends lost 7 bases and 2 bases respectively, with 15 bases between them. CDR1 and CDR2 from the germline V gene are SQVTM and ANQGSEA. The CDR3 runs to 14 residues. These data are also associated with another study on T cells of mothers and their children. Turning to that study: The donor cohort consisted of three healthy Caucasian mothers and their six children.

The specimen sequenced was blood. This sequence was found in a boy aged 10-17 years in good health. This chain links TRBV29-1 with TRBJ2-1; D tentatively reads TRBD1 or TRBD2 (8 bases each). Written as DNA, the CDR3 is TGCAGCGCGGGGGGGACAGGTCCCTACAATGAGCAGTTCTTC. It specifies CSAGGTGPYNEQFF.